A selection of T cell receptor beta chains follows, all from one sample in a study of blood T cell repertoires in COVID-19. Produced via immunoSEQ multiplex PCR; TCRdb's table is partial and in-frame only. The table includes 150,000 to 200,000 clones, 88% detected once. The sequencing input was peripheral blood. These receptors were taken from a human donor in a cohort sampled during active COVID-19. CDR3s include the opening cysteine and the closing phenylalanine or tryptophan. A D gene is named only where the DNA matches it firmly. Where a row states a size, it is once, few, many or the class of an expanded clone; other rows omit it.

v_call: TRBV5-6
j_call: TRBJ2-1
d_call: .
clone_size: few
cdr3_aa: CASSLGSRSYNEQFF
cdr3_nt: TGTGCCAGCAGCTTGGGTAGCCGCTCCTACAATGAGCAGTTCTTC

v_call: TRBV6-5
j_call: TRBJ2-6
d_call: .
clone_size: .
cdr3_aa: CASSRGRSGANVLTF
cdr3_nt: TGTGCCAGCAGTAGAGGGCGCTCTGGGGCCAACGTCCTGACTTTC

v_call: TRBV27
j_call: TRBJ1-4
d_call: TRBD1
clone_size: .
cdr3_aa: CASRRDRGHEKLFF
cdr3_nt: TGTGCCAGCAGAAGGGACAGGGGTCATGAAAAACTGTTTTTT

v_call: TRBV9
j_call: TRBJ2-7
d_call: TRBD2
clone_size: .
cdr3_aa: CASSVASGGRTYEQYF
cdr3_nt: TGTGCCAGCAGCGTAGCGTCGGGGGGACGGACCTACGAGCAGTACTTC

v_call: TRBV6-2/TRBV6-3
j_call: TRBJ1-2
d_call: TRBD1
clone_size: .
cdr3_aa: CASSRLLQGDLYGYTF
cdr3_nt: TGTGCCAGCAGTCGACTTTTACAGGGGGACCTATATGGCTACACCTTC

v_call: TRBV4-3
j_call: TRBJ2-1
d_call: .
clone_size: .
cdr3_aa: CASSQEFQTPYNEQFF
cdr3_nt: TGCGCCAGCAGCCAAGAGTTCCAGACACCCTACAATGAGCAGTTCTTC

v_call: TRBV2
j_call: TRBJ2-7
d_call: .
clone_size: .
cdr3_aa: CASSDMGGMVSEQYF
cdr3_nt: TGTGCCAGCAGTGATATGGGCGGGATGGTTAGCGAGCAGTACTTC

v_call: TRBV18
j_call: TRBJ2-1
d_call: TRBD1
clone_size: .
cdr3_aa: CASSPPFTGTGSLNEQFF
cdr3_nt: TGTGCCAGCTCACCACCCTTTACGGGGACAGGGTCCCTCAATGAGCAGTTCTTC

v_call: TRBV7-6
j_call: TRBJ2-1
d_call: .
clone_size: .
cdr3_aa: CASSLKEGGSNEQFF
cdr3_nt: TGTGCCAGCAGCTTAAAGGAGGGGGGGTCCAATGAGCAGTTCTTC

v_call: TRBV2
j_call: TRBJ2-7
d_call: TRBD2
clone_size: once
cdr3_aa: CASSKLAGDSYEQYF
cdr3_nt: TGTGCCAGCAGTAAACTAGCGGGAGACTCCTACGAGCAGTACTTC

v_call: TRBV9
j_call: TRBJ2-7
d_call: TRBD2
clone_size: .
cdr3_aa: CASSVGDSPAGGPYEQYF
cdr3_nt: TGTGCCAGCAGCGTGGGGGACTCCCCAGCGGGAGGGCCCTACGAGCAGTACTTC

v_call: TRBV27
j_call: TRBJ2-3
d_call: TRBD1
clone_size: .
cdr3_aa: CASSQGAWDTQYF
cdr3_nt: TGTGCCAGCTCTCAGGGGGCATGGGATACGCAGTATTTT

v_call: TRBV4-3
j_call: TRBJ1-2
d_call: TRBD1
clone_size: .
cdr3_aa: CASSQDAQGYEGYTF
cdr3_nt: TGCGCCAGCAGCCAAGACGCACAGGGGTATGAAGGCTACACCTTC

v_call: TRBV4-1
j_call: TRBJ2-3
d_call: .
clone_size: once
cdr3_aa: CATTQGAATDTQYF
cdr3_nt: TGCGCCACCACACAGGGTGCGGCAACAGATACGCAGTATTTT

v_call: TRBV2
j_call: TRBJ1-5
d_call: TRBD1
clone_size: once
cdr3_aa: CASSEDRNSNQPQHF
cdr3_nt: TGTGCCAGCAGCGAGGACAGGAATAGCAATCAGCCCCAGCATTTT

v_call: TRBV28
j_call: TRBJ2-3
d_call: TRBD1
clone_size: .
cdr3_aa: CASSSGTAVKTQYF
cdr3_nt: TGTGCCAGCAGTTCCGGGACAGCCGTTAAGACGCAGTATTTT

v_call: TRBV12-3/TRBV12-4
j_call: TRBJ2-3
d_call: .
clone_size: .
cdr3_aa: CASNRRSTDTQYF
cdr3_nt: TGTGCCAGCAACCGGCGGAGCACAGATACGCAGTATTTT

v_call: TRBV7-9
j_call: TRBJ2-7
d_call: .
clone_size: .
cdr3_aa: CASSLDLAGPSYEQYF
cdr3_nt: TGTGCCAGCAGCTTAGATCTCGCAGGGCCCTCCTACGAGCAGTACTTC

v_call: TRBV7-8
j_call: TRBJ2-2
d_call: .
clone_size: .
cdr3_aa: CASSLNLGGAGGELFF
cdr3_nt: TGTGCCAGCAGCTTAAATCTGGGGGGTGCAGGCGGGGAGCTGTTTTTT

v_call: TRBV7-2
j_call: TRBJ2-2
d_call: .
clone_size: .
cdr3_aa: CASSLGTGLGTGELFF
cdr3_nt: TGTGCCAGCAGCTTAGGAACAGGGTTGGGAACCGGGGAGCTGTTTTTT

v_call: TRBV30
j_call: TRBJ2-7
d_call: .
clone_size: .
cdr3_aa: CAWSYSGTYEQYF
cdr3_nt: TGTGCCTGGAGTTACAGCGGTACCTACGAGCAGTACTTC

v_call: TRBV18
j_call: TRBJ1-1
d_call: .
clone_size: .
cdr3_aa: CASSPGGVEAFF
cdr3_nt: TGTGCCAGCTCACCCGGAGGGGTTGAAGCTTTCTTT

v_call: TRBV6-1
j_call: TRBJ2-2
d_call: .
clone_size: .
cdr3_aa: CASSEWTTGELFF
cdr3_nt: TGTGCCAGCAGTGAATGGACAACCGGGGAGCTGTTTTTT

v_call: TRBV2
j_call: TRBJ1-2
d_call: .
clone_size: .
cdr3_aa: CASHISGAGYTF
cdr3_nt: TGTGCCAGCCATATAAGTGGGGCTGGCTACACCTTC

v_call: TRBV6-5
j_call: TRBJ1-5
d_call: TRBD1
clone_size: .
cdr3_aa: CASSPGQGGNQPQHF
cdr3_nt: TGTGCCAGCAGTCCCGGACAGGGGGGGAATCAGCCCCAGCATTTT

v_call: TRBV7-8
j_call: TRBJ2-2
d_call: .
clone_size: .
cdr3_aa: CASSPGGPNPGELFF
cdr3_nt: TGTGCCAGCAGCCCAGGGGGGCCGAATCCCGGGGAGCTGTTTTTT

v_call: TRBV19
j_call: TRBJ2-2
d_call: .
clone_size: .
cdr3_aa: CASSIIGGTGELFF
cdr3_nt: TGTGCCAGTAGTATAATAGGGGGTACCGGGGAGCTGTTTTTT

v_call: TRBV7-9
j_call: TRBJ2-1
d_call: .
clone_size: .
cdr3_aa: CATLKGAYNEQFF
cdr3_nt: TGTGCGACTCTGAAGGGGGCCTACAATGAGCAGTTCTTC

v_call: TRBV6-5
j_call: TRBJ1-2
d_call: .
clone_size: .
cdr3_aa: CASSRTRTYGYTF
cdr3_nt: TGTGCCAGCTCTAGGACAAGAACCTATGGCTACACCTTC

v_call: TRBV18
j_call: TRBJ2-7
d_call: .
clone_size: .
cdr3_aa: CASSLNRKSYEQYF
cdr3_nt: TGTGCCAGCTCACTAAACAGGAAATCCTACGAGCAGTACTTC

v_call: TRBV4-1
j_call: TRBJ2-5
d_call: TRBD2
clone_size: .
cdr3_aa: CASSSSGRSEETQYF
cdr3_nt: TGCGCCAGCAGCTCTAGCGGGAGAAGCGAGGAGACCCAGTACTTC

v_call: TRBV13
j_call: TRBJ2-5
d_call: TRBD2
clone_size: .
cdr3_aa: CASSSLLAGMRMGETQYF
cdr3_nt: TGTGCCAGCAGCTCCCTTTTAGCGGGCATGAGAATGGGGGAGACCCAGTACTTC

v_call: TRBV5-6
j_call: TRBJ2-5
d_call: .
clone_size: .
cdr3_aa: CASSLVGEKQETQYF
cdr3_nt: TGTGCCAGCAGCTTGGTCGGGGAGAAGCAAGAGACCCAGTACTTC

v_call: TRBV2
j_call: TRBJ1-6
d_call: TRBD1
clone_size: .
cdr3_aa: CASSPGQGYNSPLHF
cdr3_nt: TGTGCCAGCAGCCCGGGACAGGGGTATAATTCACCCCTCCACTTT

v_call: TRBV5-4
j_call: TRBJ2-7
d_call: .
clone_size: .
cdr3_aa: CASSLDRFSYEQYF
cdr3_nt: TGTGCCAGCAGCTTGGACAGGTTTTCCTACGAGCAGTACTTC

v_call: TRBV18
j_call: TRBJ2-3
d_call: TRBD2
clone_size: once
cdr3_aa: CASSRTSGRSTDTQYF
cdr3_nt: TGTGCCAGCTCAAGGACTAGCGGACGTAGCACAGATACGCAGTATTTT

v_call: TRBV5-4
j_call: TRBJ2-5
d_call: .
clone_size: .
cdr3_aa: CASSLAPGADQETQYF
cdr3_nt: TGTGCCAGCAGCTTGGCCCCGGGAGCCGACCAAGAGACCCAGTACTTC

v_call: TRBV5-4
j_call: TRBJ1-2
d_call: TRBD1
clone_size: few
cdr3_aa: CASSPGTGRIGGYTF
cdr3_nt: TGTGCCAGCAGCCCCGGGACAGGGAGGATTGGTGGCTACACCTTC

v_call: TRBV2
j_call: TRBJ1-5
d_call: TRBD1
clone_size: .
cdr3_aa: CASRPTGAVNQPQHF
cdr3_nt: TGTGCCAGCAGGCCGACAGGGGCGGTCAATCAGCCCCAGCATTTT

v_call: TRBV6-2/TRBV6-3
j_call: TRBJ2-5
d_call: TRBD1
clone_size: .
cdr3_aa: CASSTLPGQQETQYF
cdr3_nt: TGTGCCAGCAGTACCCTTCCGGGACAGCAAGAGACCCAGTACTTC

v_call: TRBV6-5
j_call: TRBJ2-5
d_call: TRBD2
clone_size: .
cdr3_aa: CASSYSPSGSETQYF
cdr3_nt: TGTGCCAGCAGTTACTCTCCTAGCGGGTCGGAGACCCAGTACTTC

v_call: TRBV6-5
j_call: TRBJ1-3
d_call: .
clone_size: .
cdr3_aa: CASSSRDTRGNTIYF
cdr3_nt: TGTGCCAGCAGTAGCCGAGACACTCGGGGAAACACCATATATTTT

v_call: TRBV27
j_call: TRBJ2-1
d_call: .
clone_size: .
cdr3_aa: CASSRGGVNEQFF
cdr3_nt: TGTGCCAGCTCACGAGGGGGTGTCAATGAGCAGTTCTTC

v_call: TRBV5-5
j_call: TRBJ2-7
d_call: .
clone_size: .
cdr3_aa: CASSLLAGVLYEQYF
cdr3_nt: TGTGCCAGCAGCTTGCTGGCAGGGGTGCTCTACGAGCAGTACTTC

v_call: TRBV5-1
j_call: TRBJ2-3
d_call: .
clone_size: .
cdr3_aa: CASSGGTATSTDTQYF
cdr3_nt: TGCGCCAGCAGCGGAGGGACAGCGACTAGCACAGATACGCAGTATTTT

v_call: TRBV28
j_call: TRBJ2-7
d_call: .
clone_size: .
cdr3_aa: CASTPLYEQYF
cdr3_nt: TGTGCCAGCACTCCCCTCTACGAGCAGTACTTC

v_call: TRBV5-5
j_call: TRBJ2-7
d_call: TRBD1
clone_size: .
cdr3_aa: CASSQTGGEQYF
cdr3_nt: TGTGCCAGCAGCCAAACAGGGGGCGAGCAGTACTTC

v_call: TRBV11-3
j_call: TRBJ2-1
d_call: TRBD1
clone_size: .
cdr3_aa: CASSFGQGNEQFF
cdr3_nt: TGTGCCAGCAGCTTCGGACAGGGCAATGAGCAGTTCTTC

v_call: TRBV5-1
j_call: TRBJ1-1
d_call: .
clone_size: once
cdr3_aa: CASSLSYGYTEAFF
cdr3_nt: TGCGCCAGCAGCTTGTCGTACGGTTACACTGAAGCTTTCTTT

v_call: TRBV7-2
j_call: TRBJ1-1
d_call: TRBD1
clone_size: .
cdr3_aa: CASSRPGQGAEAFF
cdr3_nt: TGTGCCAGCAGTCGACCGGGACAGGGGGCTGAAGCTTTCTTT

v_call: TRBV4-3
j_call: TRBJ2-1
d_call: TRBD2
clone_size: .
cdr3_aa: CASSQERTSGAYYNEQFF
cdr3_nt: TGCGCCAGCAGCCAAGAGAGGACTAGCGGTGCTTATTACAATGAGCAGTTCTTC

v_call: TRBV6-5
j_call: TRBJ2-7
d_call: .
clone_size: .
cdr3_aa: CASSQGALSYEQYF
cdr3_nt: TGTGCCAGCAGCCAGGGCGCTCTCTCCTACGAGCAGTACTTC

v_call: TRBV9
j_call: TRBJ2-5
d_call: TRBD2
clone_size: .
cdr3_aa: CASSVSSGGHQETQYF
cdr3_nt: TGTGCCAGCAGCGTATCTAGCGGGGGGCACCAAGAGACCCAGTACTTC

v_call: TRBV7-2
j_call: TRBJ1-1
d_call: TRBD1
clone_size: .
cdr3_aa: CASSLVGGASAFF
cdr3_nt: TGTGCCAGCAGCTTAGTAGGGGGCGCAAGTGCTTTCTTT

v_call: TRBV12-5
j_call: TRBJ1-5
d_call: TRBD1
clone_size: .
cdr3_aa: CASGLVPWTGGGQPQHF
cdr3_nt: TGTGCTAGTGGTTTGGTACCCTGGACAGGGGGCGGCCAGCCCCAGCATTTT

v_call: TRBV24-1
j_call: TRBJ2-4
d_call: TRBD2
clone_size: .
cdr3_aa: CATSDPGLAGIQYF
cdr3_nt: TGTGCCACCAGTGACCCGGGACTAGCGGGCATCCAGTACTTC

v_call: TRBV4-1
j_call: TRBJ2-2
d_call: TRBD1
clone_size: .
cdr3_aa: CASSQVAGGRTGELFF
cdr3_nt: TGCGCCAGCAGCCAAGTTGCAGGGGGCCGCACCGGGGAGCTGTTTTTT

v_call: TRBV9
j_call: TRBJ1-3
d_call: .
clone_size: .
cdr3_aa: CASSVGGRVSGNTIYF
cdr3_nt: TGTGCCAGCAGCGTAGGGGGGAGGGTCTCTGGAAACACCATATATTTT